These T cell receptor beta chains were read from a single sample in a study of T cell repertoires in cytomegalovirus infection. TCRdb ran MiXCR on the reads and lists one entry per CDR3 protein. The table lists 680,000 or so distinct CDR3 sequences, roughly 36% of them singletons, with 2.8% in the top ten. The source material was PBMCs. These receptor sequences come from a human donor in good health (CMV status not recorded). Some clones in this sample may be carry-over from other donors' samples. Each CDR3 is given with its conserved first and last residue. The D gene is left open where the match is weak. Some rows mark clone size as missing; the rest say once, few, many or name a class of expanded clone.

>few|TRBD2|TRBV2|TRBJ2-5
TGTGCCAGCAGGCTAGCGGGAGGGAGAGAGACCCAGTACTTC
CASRLAGGRETQYF
>few|NA|TRBV27|TRBJ2-1
TGTGCCAGCAGTTTAGTGGGAGCGTTTACTCTCTTCGGGAATGAGCAGTTCTTC
CASSLVGAFTLFGNEQFF
>NA|NA|TRBV28|TRBJ2-7
TGTGCCAGCAGGTCTATTAGCGAAACCTACGAGCAGTACTTC
CASRSISETYEQYF
>NA|NA|TRBV10-3|TRBJ2-5
TGTGCCATCAGTGAGACTAGATTAGAGACCCAGTACTTC
CAISETRLETQYF
>NA|TRBD1|TRBV19|TRBJ2-5
TGTGCCAGTAGTCCGGGACAGGCAAACCAAGAGACCCAGTACTTC
CASSPGQANQETQYF
>NA|NA|TRBV20-1|TRBJ2-7
TGCGGTGCTAGAGCCCCCGTTGAAAGTGAGGAAAGTCGGGGCTTC
CGARAPVESEESRGF
>NA|NA|TRBV4-3|TRBJ1-3
TGCGCCAGCAGCCGGCAGGGACTTACTCTGTCCGGAAACACCATATATTTT
CASSRQGLTLSGNTIYF
>NA|NA|TRBV28|TRBJ2-7
TGTGCCAGCACTATTTATAACGGGTACGAGCAGTACTTC
CASTIYNGYEQYF
>few|TRBD1|TRBV5-6|TRBJ1-5
TGTGCCAGCAGCGAAGGGACAGGGAGCAATCAGCCCCAGCATTTT
CASSEGTGSNQPQHF
>NA|NA|TRBV19|TRBJ2-1
TGTGCCAGTAGGCCCCTAGGGGCAGGGCGCAGCTCCTACAATGAGCAGTTCTTC
CASRPLGAGRSSYNEQFF
>NA|NA|TRBV6-5|TRBJ2-5
TGTGCCAGCAGCCCTGGTCTAACTATCCAAGAGACCCAGTACTTC
CASSPGLTIQETQYF